These 28 T cell receptor beta chains share one sample of origin, sequenced in a study of blood T cell repertoires in COVID-19. Data came from immunoSEQ multiplex PCR; TCRdb stores just in-frame clones and leaves some out. The repertoire includes about 100,000 clones, more than 75% of them detected once, and around 16% sits in the top ten. Material: peripheral blood. The receptors were gathered from a man between 45 and 60 years old with acute or convalescent COVID-19.

V is TRBV30 and J is TRBJ2-1, with 8 bases matching TRBD2. The CDR3 has 14 amino acids. Trimming removed 0 bases from V and 7 bases from J; junction bases left unmatched: 5. Germline V gives CDR1 GTSNPN, CDR2 SVGIG (reference sequence). The CDR3 reads CAWSVKREGNEQFF. CDR3 bases: TGTGCCTGGAGTGTTAAACGGGAGGGGAATGAGCAGTTCTTC.

The chain is built from TRBV30 and TRBJ1-2; D ambiguous. CDR1 GTSNPN and CDR2 SVGIG come from the germline V gene (reference sequence). The CDR3 consists of 12 residues. Deletions cut 3 bases from V and 2 bases from J, with 7 bases between. CDR3 sequence reads: CAWRPQNYGYTF. CDR3 coding DNA: TGTGCCTGGAGACCTCAGAACTATGGCTACACCTTC.

The genes are TRBV11-2 and TRBJ2-7; possible D gene TRBD1, 6 bases. The CDR3 spans 15 residues. Looked up from germline, CDR1 is SGHAT and CDR2 is FQNNGV. V was trimmed by 0 bases and J by 3 bases, leaving 12 bases between them. CDR3 nucleotides: TGTGCCAGCAGCTTAGAACAGGGAAGGGGCTACGAGCAGTACTTC. Translated: CASSLEQGRGYEQYF.

The rearrangement uses TRBV2 and TRBJ1-6; the D gene is possibly TRBD1 (6 bases). The CDR3 extends over 14 amino acids. Trimming left V 8 bases short and J 10 bases short, with 18 bases between. In germline, CDR1 is SNHLY, CDR2 FYNNEI. DNA for the CDR3: TGTGCCAGCGGATTAGGGGGTGCTAGGTCACCCCTCCACTTT. Protein: CASGLGGARSPLHF. Full variable domain (outside the CDR3, taken from reference TRBV2 and TRBJ1-6): EPEVTQTPSHQVTQMGQEVILRCVPISNHLYFYWYRQILGQKVEFLVSFYNNEISEKSEIFDDQFSVERPDGSNFTLKIRSTKLEDSAMYFCASGLGGARSPLHFGNGTRLTVT.

J is TRBJ2-1 and V is TRBV7-9, with 10 bases lining up with TRBD2. The V gene's germline CDR1 is SEHNR and CDR2 FQNEAQ (reference sequence). The CDR3 runs 12 residues. V lost 4 bases to trimming and J lost 15 bases; unmatched junction nucleotides: 6. In DNA form, the CDR3 reads TGTGCCAGCAGCTCTAGCGGGAGAAGTCCGTTCTTC. Translating gives CASSSSGRSPFF.

V is TRBV10-3 and J is TRBJ2-5; TRBD1 is a possible D gene (6 bases). The CDR3 has 12 residues. The V and J ends lost 10 bases and 2 bases respectively, with 11 bases between them. Germline V lookup: CDR1 ENHRY, CDR2 SYGVKD. CDR3 sequence reads: CATQGSQETQYF. In nucleotides, the CDR3 is TGTGCCACCCAGGGGAGTCAAGAGACCCAGTACTTC.

This sequence joins TRBV5-5 and TRBJ1-1; TRBD1 might be the D (5 bases). The CDR3 covers 13 residues. V lost 1 base and J 2 bases, leaving 6 bases between the germline ends. Germline CDR1 is SGHKS and CDR2 is YYEKEE (reference sequence). In DNA, the CDR3 is TGTGCCAGCAGCTTGACAGGAAACACTGAAGCTTTCTTT. This sequence encodes CASSLTGNTEAFF.

Here the CDR3 reads CASGSGGGGQPQHF. In DNA form, the CDR3 reads TGTGCCAGCGGCTCGGGCGGGGGGGGCCAGCCCCAGCATTTT. The chain uses TRBV28 and TRBJ1-5, with D maybe TRBD1 (6 bases). CDR3 length: 14 residues. V shed 8 bases and J shed 7 bases, with 18 bases lying between them. From germline, CDR1 is MDHEN and CDR2 SYDVKM.

CDR3 bases: TGTGCCAGTAGTATAGTGACACCGAATCAGCCCCAGCATTTT. Translating it yields CASSIVTPNQPQHF. The chain employs TRBV19 and TRBJ1-5; no definite D call. The germline gives CDR1 LNHDA, CDR2 SQIVND (reference sequence). CDR3 length: 14 amino acids. Trimming pared 1 base from V and 4 bases from J, leaving 8 bases between.

CDR3 amino acids: CATSWASIHNEQFF. The CDR3 nucleotides read TGTGCCACCAGTTGGGCTAGCATTCACAATGAGCAGTTCTTC. The chain recombines TRBV15 with TRBJ2-1; D may be TRBD2 (5 bases). The V gene lost 6 bases and the J gene lost 5 bases, with 14 bases spanning the gap. The CDR3 is 14 residues long. Germline values: CDR1 LNHNV, CDR2 YYDKDF (reference sequence).

The gene calls are TRBV6-1 and TRBJ2-7; D perhaps matches TRBD2 (5 bases). Germline values: CDR1 MNHNS, CDR2 SASEGT. V was pared by 2 bases and J by 1 base, with 9 bases between. The CDR3 has 14 residues. CDR3 in amino acids: CASSERGPSYEQYF. The CDR3 nucleotides are TGTGCCAGCAGTGAACGGGGTCCGTCCTACGAGCAGTACTTC.

V gene TRBV3-1 (or the pseudogene TRBV3-2) combines with J gene TRBJ2-6, with TRBD1 identical over 9 bases. From germline, CDR1 is LGHDT and CDR2 YNNKEL (reference sequence). The CDR3 consists of 17 residues. V gave up 3 bases and J gave up 0 bases; unmatched junction bases: 3. CDR3 residues: CASSQDRGISGANVLTF. In nucleotides, the CDR3 is TGTGCCAGCAGCCAGGACAGGGGAATCTCTGGGGCCAACGTCCTGACTTTC.

The rearrangement links TRBV27 to TRBJ1-1, with TRBD1 as a possible D gene (6 bases). The CDR3 runs to 12 residues. Trimming took 5 bases from V and 3 from J, leaving 7 bases between them. Germline CDR1 is MNHEY and CDR2 is SMNVEV (reference sequence). DNA for the CDR3: TGTGCCAGCAGTGGACAGCACACTGAAGCTTTCTTT. This sequence encodes CASSGQHTEAFF.

This chain joins TRBV11-3 and TRBJ1-1, with D possibly being TRBD1 (5 bases). Germline V gene sequence: CDR1 SGHNT, CDR2 YENEEA. Trimming stripped 1 base from V and 5 bases from J, with 11 bases between. This CDR3 comprises 14 residues. CDR3 sequence reads: CASSLGAGWTEAFF. In DNA, the CDR3 is TGTGCCAGCAGCTTAGGGGCAGGGTGGACTGAAGCTTTCTTT.

J is TRBJ2-7 and V is TRBV6-1; D is ambiguous. Trimming removed 6 bases at V and 4 bases at J, with 10 bases between. The CDR3 consists of 12 residues. Germline assignment: CDR1 MNHNS and CDR2 SASEGT. The CDR3 reads CASSHTDYEQYF. In DNA, the CDR3 is TGTGCCAGCAGCCACACAGATTACGAGCAGTACTTC.

The chain couples TRBV10-3 to TRBJ1-1; D possibly corresponds to TRBD1 (6 bases). The germline CDR1 and CDR2 sequences are ENHRY and SYGVKD. The CDR3 runs 15 residues. Trimming took 0 bases from V and 1 from J, leaving 9 bases between them. The CDR3, as DNA: TGTGCCATCAGTGAGTCGAGGACAGCGAACACTGAAGCTTTCTTT. This sequence encodes CAISESRTANTEAFF.

This clone was counted a few times. V and J are TRBV29-1 and TRBJ2-5; 7 bases map to TRBD1. CDR3 length: 13 amino acids. CDR1 and CDR2 (germline): SQVTM, ANQGSEA. The V and J ends lost 4 bases and 2 bases, in that order; junction bases with no gene match: 4. CDR3 DNA sequence: TGCAGCGTTGGGGGGACAGCTCAAGAGACCCAGTACTTC. Amino acids: CSVGGTAQETQYF.

The V call is TRBV6-5, the J call TRBJ2-7; D possibly corresponds to TRBD1 (8 bases). This CDR3 spans 14 amino acids. Trimming shortened V by 5 bases and J by 3 bases, and 14 bases separated the two germline ends. Germline assignment: CDR1 MNHEY and CDR2 SVGAGI. CDR3 region: CASSLTGGVYEQYF. DNA of the CDR3: TGTGCCAGCAGTCTTACAGGGGGGGTCTACGAGCAGTACTTC.

The chain carries TRBV2 and TRBJ2-7; perhaps TRBD2 as D (6 bases). The germline V and J ends were trimmed by 8 bases and 4 bases, with 12 bases remaining between them. CDR1 and CDR2 from the germline V gene are SNHLY and FYNNEI. This CDR3 contains 12 residues. CDR3 amino acids: CASVTRRYEQYF. CDR3 nucleotides: TGTGCCAGCGTGACTAGGAGGTACGAGCAGTACTTC.

In this sample, this clone turned up once. The rearrangement links TRBV2 to TRBJ2-1; weak D call: TRBD2 (6 bases). The V end lost 6 bases, the J end lost 2 bases, and 11 bases lay between the germline ends. This CDR3 spans 14 amino acids. Germline V gene lookup returns CDR1 SNHLY and CDR2 FYNNEI. The CDR3 loop is CASRGLSTYNEQFF. In DNA form, the CDR3 reads TGTGCCAGCAGGGGACTCAGCACCTACAATGAGCAGTTCTTC.

The chain joins TRBV4-1 to TRBJ2-2; TRBD2 might be the D (6 bases). Germline-derived CDR1 and CDR2 are MGHRA and YSYEKL. Trimming took 1 base from V and 1 from J, leaving 16 bases between them. The CDR3 is 18 amino acids. CDR3 protein: CASSQGLKGGLNTGELFF. CDR3 DNA sequence: TGCGCCAGCAGCCAAGGACTGAAGGGAGGTTTGAACACCGGGGAGCTGTTTTTT.

The chain recombines TRBV15 with TRBJ1-2; D is uncertain. V was trimmed by 0 bases and J by 6 bases, leaving 8 bases between them. CDR1 and CDR2 from the germline V gene are LNHNV and YYDKDF (reference sequence). The CDR3 loop spans 13 amino acids. In nucleotides, the CDR3 is TGTGCCACCAGCAGAGAAGAGGGTGATGGCTACACCTTC. Amino acid sequence: CATSREEGDGYTF.

The J gene is TRBJ1-2, the V gene TRBV5-1, with D perhaps matching TRBD1 (5 bases). V shed 3 bases and J shed 6 bases, with 12 bases lying between them. CDR1 and CDR2 (germline): SGHRS, YFSETQ. This CDR3 contains 13 residues. CDR3 sequence: CASSSERGDGYTF. As DNA, the CDR3 is TGCGCCAGCAGCTCAGAGCGGGGGGATGGCTACACCTTC.

The V and J genes are TRBV4-1 and TRBJ2-7; D is possibly TRBD2 (6 bases). The CDR3 totals 13 residues. The ends were cut back, 3 bases at V and 3 bases at J, with 9 bases in the middle. CDR1 MGHRA and CDR2 YSYEKL come from the germline V gene. Here the CDR3 DNA reads TGCGCCAGCAGCCAGTCGGAGGGCTACGAGCAGTACTTC. Its translation: CASSQSEGYEQYF.

In DNA form, the CDR3 reads TGCGCCAGCAGCCGGACGACAGGGGGGAATGAAAAACTGTTTTTT. Translated: CASSRTTGGNEKLFF. The genes are TRBV4-1 and TRBJ1-4, with 9 nucleotides matching TRBD1. The trim removed 4 bases at V and 5 bases at J, leaving 5 bases unmatched. Germline CDR1 MGHRA, CDR2 YSYEKL. The CDR3 is made up of 15 amino acids.

This clone was seen only a few times. The chain joins TRBV10-2 to TRBJ2-1; TRBD1 might be the D (5 bases). CDR3 length: 12 residues. Trimming removed 4 bases from V and 4 bases from J, with 5 bases in between. Per the germline V gene, CDR1 is WSHSY and CDR2 is SAAADI. The CDR3 DNA reads TGCGCCAGCAGTGGGACATACAATGAGCAGTTCTTC. Protein sequence: CASSGTYNEQFF.

The chain links TRBV5-6 to TRBJ1-4; the D gene is possibly TRBD1 (6 bases). Trimming cost V 5 bases and J 3 bases, with 14 bases left between them. CDR1 and CDR2 (germline): SGHDT, YYEEEE. The length of the CDR3 is 15 residues. Here the CDR3 DNA reads TGTGCCAGCAGTCTAATCTGGACAGCTAATGAAAAACTGTTTTTT. Protein sequence: CASSLIWTANEKLFF.

This chain links TRBV27 with TRBJ2-3; no firm D call. This CDR3 region has 14 residues. Trimming took off 2 bases at V and 1 base at J, with 7 bases between the two ends. Germline assignment: CDR1 MNHEY and CDR2 SMNVEV (reference sequence). This chain's CDR3 is CASSLQVGTDTQYF. The CDR3 DNA sequence: TGTGCCAGCAGTTTACAGGTCGGCACAGATACGCAGTATTTT.